This passage covers 14 T cell receptor beta chains from one sample sequenced in a study of human T cells and chemical hapten exposure. Time point specified: pre-sensitization, week 0. The treatment was: therapeutic diphenylcyclopropenone sensitization with weekly scalp DPC. TCRdb ran MiXCR on the RACE reads and lists one entry per CDR3 protein. The sample has some 360,000 distinct CDR3 sequences; approximately 5.1% are singletons. The sample consisted of whole blood, taken in connection with sensitization to the hapten diphenylcyclopropenone (DPC). The receptors here all came from a woman aged 45-65 years with alopecia areata. Some clones in this sample may be carry-over from other donors' samples.

This clonotype has a handful of counts. This sequence joins TRBV9 and TRBJ2-7, with 10 nucleotides matching TRBD1. CDR3 length: 15 amino acids. With 9 bases clipped from V and 2 bases from J, the junction kept 11 bases outside the gene matches. Germline V gene data show CDR1 as SGDLS and CDR2 as YYNGEE. This CDR3 is CAKKGVDRGTYEQYF. The CDR3 region has the DNA TGTGCCAAGAAAGGAGTGGACAGGGGGACCTACGAGCAGTACTTC. Full variable domain (missing parts from reference TRBV9 and TRBJ2-7): DSGVTQTPKHLITATGQRVTLRCSPRSGDLSVYWYQQSLDQGLQFLIQYYNGEERAKGNILERFSAQQFPDLHSELNLSSLELGDSALYFCAKKGVDRGTYEQYFGPGTRLTVT.

This clonotype has a handful of counts. This sequence joins TRBV20-1 and TRBJ2-1; D possibly corresponds to TRBD2 (5 bases). Germline V CDR1 and CDR2: DFQATT, SNEGSKA (reference sequence). V was cut by 1 base and J by 8 bases, with 12 bases left in between. The CDR3 loop spans 13 amino acids. The CDR3 region has the DNA TGCAGTGCTAGAGTCGGGGTAGTGGATGAGCAGTTCTTC. This sequence encodes CSARVGVVDEQFF.

A few counts support this clonotype. The genes are TRBV12-3 or TRBV12-4 and TRBJ2-1; TRBD2 matches 8 bases. V was clipped by 5 bases and J by 7 bases; unmatched bases: 4. The CDR3 sequence is 13 residues long. The CDR3 region has the DNA TGTGCCAGCAGTCACGGGGGGGCAAATGAGCAGTTCTTC. Protein product: CASSHGGANEQFF.

The genes are TRBV4-1 and TRBJ1-1; D is unclear. CDR3 length: 15 amino acids. Germline CDR1 is MGHRA and CDR2 is YSYEKL. V was pared by 3 bases and J by 6 bases, with 17 bases between. In DNA, the CDR3 is TGCGCCAGCAGCCAGGCTGCGGGAATCGGGGCTGAAGCTTTCTTT. The encoded protein is CASSQAAGIGAEAFF.

This clonotype has only a few counts. The J gene is TRBJ2-7, the V gene TRBV4-1; D assignment may be TRBD1 or TRBD2 (8 bases each). This CDR3 has 16 residues. The V end was cut by 3 bases, the J end by 6 bases, with 21 bases between. Germline V gives CDR1 MGHRA, CDR2 YSYEKL. Here the CDR3 reads CASSHSPGGDRSEQYF. The CDR3 coding sequence is TGCGCCAGCAGCCACTCGCCGGGGGGGGACAGGAGCGAGCAGTACTTC.

The sample holds many counts of this clonotype. J is TRBJ1-2 and V is TRBV12-3 or TRBV12-4; no clear D gene. The CDR3 loop spans 12 amino acids. Trimming stripped 3 bases from V and 13 bases from J, with 15 bases between. The CDR3 DNA reads as TGTGCCAGCAGTTTTCCCGGTCTTGGAAGCACCTTC. Translation gives CASSFPGLGSTF.

This clonotype has more than one count but fewer than ten. This chain links TRBV3-1 with TRBJ1-2; possibly TRBD1 for D (5 bases). Per germline, CDR1 LGHDT and CDR2 YNNKEL (reference sequence). V lost 4 bases, J lost 6 bases, and 9 bases lay in between. This CDR3 has 12 amino acids. The CDR3 sequence: CASSPRGHGYTF. CDR3 DNA: TGTGCCAGCAGCCCAAGGGGCCATGGCTACACCTTC.

The chain uses TRBV12-1 and TRBJ2-6; TRBD1 reflects the table's D call only, with no check against the DNA. TRBV12-1 is shown as a pseudogene. The length of the CDR3 is 18 residues. CDR3 coding DNA: TGTGCCAGCAGCCATCCCCGGGACAGGTCTGCTGGGGCCAACGTCCTGACTTTC. Translation: CASSHPRDRSAGANVLTF.

This clonotype was observed a few times. V gene TRBV5-1 combines with J gene TRBJ2-3, with 8 positions matching TRBD1. Germline trimming cut 3 bases from V and 4 bases from J; bases unmatched to any gene: 10. Germline CDR1 SGHRS, CDR2 YFSETQ. This CDR3 comprises 16 residues. CDR3: CASSSKGQGRADTQYF. In DNA form, the CDR3 reads TGCGCCAGCAGCTCAAAAGGACAGGGTCGTGCAGATACGCAGTATTTT.

This clonotype was seen at least ten times. The V gene is TRBV19, the J gene TRBJ2-7; the match to TRBD2 covers 11 bases. Germline CDR1 and CDR2: LNHDA and SQIVND (reference sequence). This CDR3 has 19 residues. The J segment lost 0 bases and the V segment lost 2 bases, leaving 12 bases of the junction unmatched. CDR3 nucleotides: TGTGCCAGTAGTATATTAGGGCTAGCGGGAGGAGGAAGCTCCTACGAGCAGTACTTC. It translates to CASSILGLAGGGSSYEQYF.

The V and J genes are TRBV7-2 and TRBJ2-3, with TRBD2 identical over 11 bases. Trimming removed 3 bases from V and 8 bases from J; junction bases left unmatched: 7. This CDR3 region has 15 residues. CDR1 is SGHTA, CDR2 FQGNSA, per germline. CDR3 region: CASSFDTSGGSTQYF. DNA of the CDR3: TGTGCCAGCAGCTTTGATACTAGCGGGGGTTCTACGCAGTATTTT.

This clonotype was found a few times. The chain uses TRBV4-3 and TRBJ1-2; D gene uncertain. The germline CDR1 and CDR2 sequences are LGHNA and YSLEER. V dropped 6 bases and J dropped 4 bases, with 12 bases sitting between them. This CDR3 is built from 13 residues. The CDR3 loop is CASSPRQSYGYTF. Written as DNA, the CDR3 is TGCGCCAGCAGTCCCCGGCAGTCCTATGGCTACACCTTC.

The sample holds many counts of this clonotype. The chain is built from TRBV20-1 and TRBJ2-3; D may be TRBD1 (8 bases). This CDR3 region has 15 residues. V shed 4 bases and J shed 2 bases, with 16 bases lying between them. Germline lookup yields CDR1 DFQATT and CDR2 SNEGSKA (reference sequence). The CDR3 DNA is TGCAGTGCTACAGGGGGCGGGGGTTTCACAGATACGCAGTATTTT. Amino acids: CSATGGGGFTDTQYF.

This clonotype was detected only a few times. V gene TRBV10-3 combines with J gene TRBJ1-6, with D tentatively TRBD1 (5 bases). V lost 6 bases and J lost 0, with 12 bases in between. From germline, CDR1 is ENHRY and CDR2 SYGVKD. The CDR3 is 16 residues long. The CDR3 DNA reads TGTGCCATCAGGGACACAGACAGCTCCTATAATTCACCCCTCCACTTT. Translation: CAIRDTDSSYNSPLHF.